This TCR beta chain was profiled in a study of T cell repertoires in cytomegalovirus infection. Whole-study context: Matching HLA type, along with CMV infection, was indicated by public TCR beta signatures. Findings of the study overall: HLA-C-restricted CMV clonotypes gave the most frequent clonotype in two of eight donors.

TCRdb re-derived calls from the reads in MiXCR, one entry per CDR3 protein. The sample has 400,000 to 600,000 distinct CDR3 sequences; roughly 42% are singletons. Turning to this clonotype: Its antigen is still unknown.

The sequence was collected from a human donor in good health (CMV status not recorded). Some clones in this sample may be carry-over from other donors' samples. The sequenced sample was cultured PBMCs, obtained from culture after CMV antigen stimulation.

CDR3: CASSVTSAQETQYF. CDR3 sequence (DNA): TGTGCCAGCAGCGTAACTAGCGCTCAAGAGACCCAGTACTTC. V usage is TRBV9 and J usage is TRBJ2-5; 7 bases are a match to TRBD2. With 1 base clipped from V and 2 bases from J, the junction kept 2 bases outside the gene matches. CDR1 SGDLS and CDR2 YYNGEE come from the germline V gene. This CDR3 spans 14 amino acids.